The sequence of this TCR beta chain was determined in a study of T cell responses to AZD1222 COVID-19 vaccine. About this clone: The antigen is unknown.

General study results and limits: Targeting of unmutated variant regions was reportedly seen in nearly half of spike-specific TCRs.

Measured with immunoSEQ multiplex PCR; TCRdb has only the in-frame clones, and not every one. The sample carries about 160,000 clones, about 91% recorded once. With 5 bases removed from V and 8 bases from J, the gap between germline ends came to 19 bases. The germline CDR1 and CDR2 sequences are SGHTA and FQGNSA. The length of the CDR3 is 15 residues. This material consisted of peripheral blood, taken on day 0 of AZD1222 vaccination. This clonotype was obtained from an adult in good health. The V and J genes are TRBV7-2 and TRBJ2-1; D is unresolved. CDR3 nucleotide sequence: TGTGCCAGCAGCCCAGACTGGTCCTTTGGCGATGAGCAGTTCTTC. Translation gives CASSPDWSFGDEQFF.